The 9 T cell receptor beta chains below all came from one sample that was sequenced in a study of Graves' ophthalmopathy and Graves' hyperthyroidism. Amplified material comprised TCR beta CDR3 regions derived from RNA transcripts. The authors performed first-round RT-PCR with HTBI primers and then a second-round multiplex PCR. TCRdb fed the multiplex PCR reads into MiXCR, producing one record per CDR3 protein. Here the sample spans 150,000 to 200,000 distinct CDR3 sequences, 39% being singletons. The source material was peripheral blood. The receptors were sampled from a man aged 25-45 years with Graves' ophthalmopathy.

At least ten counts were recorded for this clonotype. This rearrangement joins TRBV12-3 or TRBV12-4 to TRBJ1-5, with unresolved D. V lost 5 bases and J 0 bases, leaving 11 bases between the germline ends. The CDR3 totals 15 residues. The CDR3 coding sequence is TGTGCCAGCAGTCTGGGCCGGGCTAGCAATCAGCCCCAGCATTTT. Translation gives CASSLGRASNQPQHF.

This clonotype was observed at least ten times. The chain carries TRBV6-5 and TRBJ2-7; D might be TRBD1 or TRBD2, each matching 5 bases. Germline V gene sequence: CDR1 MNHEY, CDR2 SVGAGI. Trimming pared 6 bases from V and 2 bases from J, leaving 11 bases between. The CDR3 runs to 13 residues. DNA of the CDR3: TGTGCCAGCAGCTATTGGGGGACCTACGAGCAGTACTTC. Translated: CASSYWGTYEQYF.

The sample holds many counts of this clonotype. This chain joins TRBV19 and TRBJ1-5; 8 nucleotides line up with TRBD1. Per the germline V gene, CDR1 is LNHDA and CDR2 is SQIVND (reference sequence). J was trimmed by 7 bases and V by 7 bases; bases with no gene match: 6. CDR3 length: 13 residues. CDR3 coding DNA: TGTGCCAGTACGGACAGGGAGGGGCAGCCCCAGCATTTT. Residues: CASTDREGQPQHF. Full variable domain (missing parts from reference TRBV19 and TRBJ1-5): DGGITQSPKYLFRKEGQNVTLSCEQNLNHDAMYWYRQDPGQGLRLIYYSQIVNDFQKGDIAEGYSVSREKKESFPLTVTSAQKNPTAFYLCASTDREGQPQHFGDGTRLSIL.

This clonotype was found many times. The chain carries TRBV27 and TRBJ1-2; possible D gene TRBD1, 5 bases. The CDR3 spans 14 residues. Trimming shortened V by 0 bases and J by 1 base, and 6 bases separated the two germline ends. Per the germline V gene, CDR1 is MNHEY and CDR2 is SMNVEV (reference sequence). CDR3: CASSLSRGNYGYTF. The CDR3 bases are TGTGCCAGCAGTTTATCGAGGGGTAACTATGGCTACACCTTC.

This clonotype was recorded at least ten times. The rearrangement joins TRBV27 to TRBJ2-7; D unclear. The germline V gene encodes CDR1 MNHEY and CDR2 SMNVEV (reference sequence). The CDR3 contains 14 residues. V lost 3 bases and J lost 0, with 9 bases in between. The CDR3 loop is CASSFAPSSYEQYF. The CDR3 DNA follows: TGTGCCAGCAGTTTTGCCCCAAGCTCCTACGAGCAGTACTTC.

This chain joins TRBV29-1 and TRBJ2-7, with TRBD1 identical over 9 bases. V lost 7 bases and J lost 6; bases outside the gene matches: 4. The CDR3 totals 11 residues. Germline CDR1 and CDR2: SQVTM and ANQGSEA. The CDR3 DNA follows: TGCAGCGCTAAGACAGGGGGCGAGCAGTACTTC. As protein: CSAKTGGEQYF.

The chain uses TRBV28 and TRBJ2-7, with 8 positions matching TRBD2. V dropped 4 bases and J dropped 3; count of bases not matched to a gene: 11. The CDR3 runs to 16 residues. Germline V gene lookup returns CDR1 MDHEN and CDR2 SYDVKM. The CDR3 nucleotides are TGTGCCAGCAGTTCCTCCGGGAGGGACGGAGGCTACGAGCAGTACTTC. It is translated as CASSSSGRDGGYEQYF.

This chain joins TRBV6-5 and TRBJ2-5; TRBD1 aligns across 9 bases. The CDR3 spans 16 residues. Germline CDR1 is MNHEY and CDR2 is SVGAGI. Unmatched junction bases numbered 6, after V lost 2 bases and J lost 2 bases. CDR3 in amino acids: CASSYPGQGRQETQYF. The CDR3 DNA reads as TGTGCCAGCAGTTACCCTGGACAGGGGCGTCAAGAGACCCAGTACTTC.

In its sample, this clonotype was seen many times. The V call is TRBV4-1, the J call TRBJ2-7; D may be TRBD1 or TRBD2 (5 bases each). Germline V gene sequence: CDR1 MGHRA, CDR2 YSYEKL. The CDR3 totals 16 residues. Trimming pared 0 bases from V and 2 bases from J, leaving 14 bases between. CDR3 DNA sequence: TGCGCCAGCAGCCAAGATCAGGGACGGCTTCCCTACGAGCAGTACTTC. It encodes CASSQDQGRLPYEQYF.